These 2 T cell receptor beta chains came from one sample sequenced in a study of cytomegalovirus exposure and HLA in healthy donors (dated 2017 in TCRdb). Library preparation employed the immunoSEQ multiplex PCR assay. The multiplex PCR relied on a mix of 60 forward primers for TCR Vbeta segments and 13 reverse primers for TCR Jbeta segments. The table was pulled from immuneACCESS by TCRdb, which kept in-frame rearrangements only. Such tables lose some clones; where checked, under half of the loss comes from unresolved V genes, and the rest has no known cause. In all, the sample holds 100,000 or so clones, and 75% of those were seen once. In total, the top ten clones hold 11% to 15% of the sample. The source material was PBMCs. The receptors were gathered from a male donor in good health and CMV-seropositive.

Written as DNA, the CDR3 is TGTGCCAGTAGTAAGGGGGAGCTCGGATACAATGAGCAGTTCTTC. Its translation: CASSKGELGYNEQFF. This rearrangement joins TRBV19 to TRBJ2-1, with D maybe TRBD1 (6 bases). Germline values: CDR1 LNHDA, CDR2 SQIVND (reference sequence). CDR3 length: 15 residues. The V gene lost 4 bases and the J gene lost 4 bases, with 14 bases spanning the gap. The whole variable domain, filled in from reference TRBV19 and TRBJ2-1, reads DGGITQSPKYLFRKEGQNVTLSCEQNLNHDAMYWYRQDPGQGLRLIYYSQIVNDFQKGDIAEGYSVSREKKESFPLTVTSAQKNPTAFYLCASSKGELGYNEQFFGPGTRLTVL.

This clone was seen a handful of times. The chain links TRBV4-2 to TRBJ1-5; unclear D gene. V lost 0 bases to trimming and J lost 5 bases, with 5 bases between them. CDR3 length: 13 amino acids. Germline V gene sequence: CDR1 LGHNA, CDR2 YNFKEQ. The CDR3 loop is CASSQDLYQPQHF. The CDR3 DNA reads TGTGCCAGCAGCCAAGATCTATATCAGCCCCAGCATTTT.